The rows below give T cell receptor beta chains drawn from one sample of a study of shared clonotypes between healthy human individuals. The assay was immunoSEQ multiplex PCR, and TCRdb's table has in-frame clones only and misses some. The data hold some 480,000 clones, with roughly 85% observed a single time. The sequenced material came from PBMCs. The receptor source for this set is a woman aged 40-49 years in good health. Some clones in this sample may be carry-over from other donors' samples. The CDR3 runs from the conserved cysteine through the conserved F or W. Each record gives: D gene, clone size, V gene, J gene, CDR3 DNA, CDR3 protein. D genes are given only for firm matches. Clone sizes are given selectively: once, few, many, or a class where the clone is expanded.

>NA|few|TRBV27|TRBJ2-7
TGTGCCAGCACGGGTAGGAGGCTGGGAACCTACGAGCAGTACTTC
CASTGRRLGTYEQYF
>NA|NA|TRBV5-1|TRBJ2-5
TGCGCCAGCAGCTACCGACAGGAGTTGGATACCCAGTACTTC
CASSYRQELDTQYF
>TRBD2|few|TRBV11-3|TRBJ2-3
TGTGCCAGCAGCCCTCCGGGTAGCGGGGGCACAGATACGCAGTATTTT
CASSPPGSGGTDTQYF
>NA|NA|TRBV5-6|TRBJ2-7
TGTGCCAGCAGCTTTTCCATTCGGTCTATCCCTAGCTCCTACGAGCAGTACTTC
CASSFSIRSIPSSYEQYF
>NA|NA|TRBV7-2|TRBJ1-3
TGTGCCAGCACTCCGCTGGGGGGAAACACCATATATTTT
CASTPLGGNTIYF
>NA|NA|TRBV28|TRBJ2-1
TGTGCCAGCAGTTTATACGGACTTAGATCGAATGAGCAGTTCTTC
CASSLYGLRSNEQFF
>NA|NA|TRBV5-1|TRBJ2-3
TGCGCCAGCAGCTTGGAGGGCAGGACCCGCACAGATACGCAGTATTTT
CASSLEGRTRTDTQYF
>TRBD1|NA|TRBV27|TRBJ2-5
TGTGCCAGCAGCGGGACAGGGAGAGGAGAGACCCAGTACTTC
CASSGTGRGETQYF
>NA|NA|TRBV5-8|TRBJ2-7
TGTGCCAGCAGCCCCGGGACCCAGGGGTGGGAGCAGTACTTC
CASSPGTQGWEQYF
>TRBD1|NA|TRBV6-1|TRBJ2-1
TGTGCCAGCAGTCCCTCGGGGACAGACTACAATGAGCAGTTCTTC
CASSPSGTDYNEQFF
>NA|few|TRBV7-9|TRBJ2-3
TGTGCCAGCAGCCAACCTGCTGGCGGCCTGATAGAGGATACGCAGTATTTT
CASSQPAGGLIEDTQYF
>NA|NA|TRBV11-2|TRBJ1-5
TGTGCCAGCAGCCTGAACGACAATCAGCCCCAGCATTTT
CASSLNDNQPQHF
>NA|few|TRBV28|TRBJ2-5
TGTGCCAGCAGTATGGGGGGTTGGACCCAGTACTTC
CASSMGGWTQYF
>NA|few|TRBV30|TRBJ1-5
TGTGCCTGGAGTCACAGGGTCAATCAGCCCCAGCATTTT
CAWSHRVNQPQHF
>NA|NA|TRBV5-1|TRBJ1-1
TGCGCCAGCAGCTTGGGCCTGAACACTGAAGCTTTCTTT
CASSLGLNTEAFF
>NA|NA|TRBV5-1|TRBJ2-7
TGCGCCAGCAGCCTTTCATCGGGAAGCTCCTACGAGCAGTACTTC
CASSLSSGSSYEQYF
>NA|few|TRBV18|TRBJ1-4
TGTGCCAGCTCACCACTTAGGGGTGCTAATGAAAAACTGTTTTTT
CASSPLRGANEKLFF
>NA|once|TRBV4-2|TRBJ2-7
TGTGCCAGCAGCCAGGTCTGGGACTCGAGCTCCTACGAGCAGTACTTC
CASSQVWDSSSYEQYF
>NA|NA|TRBV11-2|TRBJ1-1
TGTGCCAGCAGCCCTCGACAAACCAACACTGAAGCTTTCTTT
CASSPRQTNTEAFF
>TRBD1|NA|TRBV28|TRBJ2-3
TGTGCCAGCACTCGGGACAGCCGCCCCAGGGGTACGCAGTATTTT
CASTRDSRPRGTQYF
>TRBD1|NA|TRBV28|TRBJ2-1
TGTGCCAGCAGTGGGACAGGGGTTTACAATGAGCAGTTCTTC
CASSGTGVYNEQFF
>NA|NA|TRBV18|TRBJ2-5
TGTGCCAGCTCACCAGCGGGACTGGAAGAGACCCAGTACTTC
CASSPAGLEETQYF